The T cell receptor beta chain described here comes from a study of T cell responses to AZD1222 COVID-19 vaccine. Only in-frame clones appear in the TCRdb table, and some are missing; sequencing was by immunoSEQ multiplex PCR. The sample lists under 200,000 clones, approximately 90% occurring once. The CDR3 runs to 14 residues. The trim removed 9 bases at V and 4 bases at J, leaving 10 bases unmatched. Germline loops: CDR1 SGHAT, CDR2 FQNNGV. This rearrangement joins TRBV11-2 to TRBJ2-7; TRBD1 matches at 9 bases. The receptor's source is an adult who received the AZD1222 COVID-19 vaccine. The sample consisted of peripheral blood, taken 28 days after the second AZD1222 dose. CDR3 sequence (DNA): TGTGCCAGTGCCTCCGGGACAGGGAAATACGAGCAGTACTTC. Translation: CASASGTGKYEQYF.